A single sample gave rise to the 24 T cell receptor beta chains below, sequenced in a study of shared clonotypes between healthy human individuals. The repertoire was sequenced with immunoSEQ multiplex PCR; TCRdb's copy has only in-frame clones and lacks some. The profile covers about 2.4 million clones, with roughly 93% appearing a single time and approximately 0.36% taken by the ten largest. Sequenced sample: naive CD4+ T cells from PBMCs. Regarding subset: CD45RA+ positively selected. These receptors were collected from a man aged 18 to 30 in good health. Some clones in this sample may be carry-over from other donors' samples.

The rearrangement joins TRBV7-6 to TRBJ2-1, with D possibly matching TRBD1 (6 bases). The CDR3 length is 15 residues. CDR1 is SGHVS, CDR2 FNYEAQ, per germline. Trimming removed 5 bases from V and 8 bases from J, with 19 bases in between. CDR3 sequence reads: CASSPQLGGMDEQFF. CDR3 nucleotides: TGTGCCAGCAGCCCCCAGTTAGGGGGAATGGATGAGCAGTTCTTC.

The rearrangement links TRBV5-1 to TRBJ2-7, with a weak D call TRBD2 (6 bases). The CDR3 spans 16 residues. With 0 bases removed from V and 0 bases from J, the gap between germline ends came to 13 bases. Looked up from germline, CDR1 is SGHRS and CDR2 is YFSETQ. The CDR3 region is CASSLEAGPYSYEQYF. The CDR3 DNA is TGCGCCAGCAGCTTGGAGGCGGGGCCGTACTCCTACGAGCAGTACTTC. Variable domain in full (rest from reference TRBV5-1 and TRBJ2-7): KAGVTQTPRYLIKTRGQQVTLSCSPISGHRSVSWYQQTPGQGLQFLFEYFSETQRNKGNFPGRFSGRQFSNSRSEMNVSTLELGDSALYLCASSLEAGPYSYEQYFGPGTRLTVT.

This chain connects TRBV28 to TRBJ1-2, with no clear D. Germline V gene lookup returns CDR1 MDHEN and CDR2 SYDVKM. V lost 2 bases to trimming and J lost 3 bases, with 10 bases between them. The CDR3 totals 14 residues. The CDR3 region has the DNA TGTGCCAGCAGTTTAGGAGGGATTGACTATGGCTACACCTTC. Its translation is CASSLGGIDYGYTF.

The CDR3 spells CASSPGRTEGYGYTF. CDR3 DNA: TGTGCCAGTAGTCCGGGACGGACGGAGGGCTATGGCTACACCTTC. The chain employs TRBV19 and TRBJ1-2; perhaps TRBD1 as D (5 bases). CDR3 length: 15 amino acids. The V gene's germline CDR1 is LNHDA and CDR2 SQIVND (reference sequence). The V end lost 5 bases, the J end lost 4 bases, and 17 bases lay between the germline ends.

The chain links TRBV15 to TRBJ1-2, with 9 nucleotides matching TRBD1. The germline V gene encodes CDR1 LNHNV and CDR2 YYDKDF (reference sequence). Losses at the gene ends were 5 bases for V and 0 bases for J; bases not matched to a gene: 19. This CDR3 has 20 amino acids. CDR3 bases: TGTGCCACCAGCCCTGACTGGGACAGGGAAACGGCCGTCGCTAACTATGGCTACACCTTC. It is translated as CATSPDWDRETAVANYGYTF. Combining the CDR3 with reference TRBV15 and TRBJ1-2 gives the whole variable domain DAMVIQNPRYQVTQFGKPVTLSCSQTLNHNVMYWYQQKSSQAPKLLFHYYDKDFNNEADTPDNFQSRRPNTSFCFLDIRSPGLGDTAMYLCATSPDWDRETAVANYGYTFGSGTRLTVV.

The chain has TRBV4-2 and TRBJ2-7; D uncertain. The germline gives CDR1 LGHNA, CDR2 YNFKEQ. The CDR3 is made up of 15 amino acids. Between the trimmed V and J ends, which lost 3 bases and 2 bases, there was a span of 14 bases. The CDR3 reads CASSQAVVGPYEQYF. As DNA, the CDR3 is TGTGCCAGCAGCCAGGCCGTAGTAGGCCCCTACGAGCAGTACTTC.

CDR3 sequence reads: CASSFLTTYTEAFF. As DNA, the CDR3 is TGTGCCAGCAGCTTTCTGACGACGTACACTGAAGCTTTCTTT. The chain links TRBV5-4 to TRBJ1-1; D call uncertain. Germline V gene data show CDR1 as SGHNT and CDR2 as YYREEE (reference sequence). The CDR3 is 14 amino acids. Trimming stripped 2 bases from V and 3 bases from J, with 11 bases between.

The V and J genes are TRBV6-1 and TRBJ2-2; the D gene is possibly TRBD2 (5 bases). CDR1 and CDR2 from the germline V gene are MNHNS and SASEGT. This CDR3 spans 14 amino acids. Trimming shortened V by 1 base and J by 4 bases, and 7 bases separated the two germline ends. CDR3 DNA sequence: TGTGCCAGCAGTGAAGGGGGAGCCACCGGGGAGCTGTTTTTT. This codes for CASSEGGATGELFF.

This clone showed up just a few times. CDR3 residues: CASSDGEAFF. CDR3 sequence (DNA): TGTGCCAGCAGTGACGGTGAAGCTTTCTTT. This sequence joins TRBV2 and TRBJ1-1; D ambiguous. The CDR3 extends over 10 amino acids. The germline gives CDR1 SNHLY, CDR2 FYNNEI. V lost 3 bases, J lost 7 bases, and 3 bases lay in between. The variable domain in full, completed from reference TRBV2 and TRBJ1-1, reads EPEVTQTPSHQVTQMGQEVILRCVPISNHLYFYWYRQILGQKVEFLVSFYNNEISEKSEIFDDQFSVERPDGSNFTLKIRSTKLEDSAMYFCASSDGEAFFGQGTRLTVV.

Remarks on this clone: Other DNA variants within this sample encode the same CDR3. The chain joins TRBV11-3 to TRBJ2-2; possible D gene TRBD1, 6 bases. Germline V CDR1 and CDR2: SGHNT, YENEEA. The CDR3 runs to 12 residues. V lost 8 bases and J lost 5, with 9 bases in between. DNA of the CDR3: TGTGCCAGCCGCAGGGGAACCGGGGAGCTGTTTTTT. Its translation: CASRRGTGELFF.

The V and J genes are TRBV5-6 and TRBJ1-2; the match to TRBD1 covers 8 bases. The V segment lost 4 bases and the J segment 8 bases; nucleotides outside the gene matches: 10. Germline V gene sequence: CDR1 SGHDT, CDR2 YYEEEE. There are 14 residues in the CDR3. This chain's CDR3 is CASSTRTGREGYTF. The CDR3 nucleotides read TGTGCCAGCAGCACCCGGACAGGGCGGGAAGGCTACACCTTC.

In DNA, the CDR3 is TGTGCCACCAGCAGAACTTATCCAGGACCTCCCTACGAGCAGTACTTC. The encoded protein is CATSRTYPGPPYEQYF. The V gene is TRBV15, the J gene TRBJ2-7, with D unresolved. The CDR3 covers 16 residues. Germline V CDR1 and CDR2: LNHNV, YYDKDF (reference sequence). V shed 2 bases and J shed 2 bases, with 16 bases lying between them. The complete variable domain, with remaining parts taken from reference TRBV15 and TRBJ2-7, reads DAMVIQNPRYQVTQFGKPVTLSCSQTLNHNVMYWYQQKSSQAPKLLFHYYDKDFNNEADTPDNFQSRRPNTSFCFLDIRSPGLGDTAMYLCATSRTYPGPPYEQYFGPGTRLTVT.

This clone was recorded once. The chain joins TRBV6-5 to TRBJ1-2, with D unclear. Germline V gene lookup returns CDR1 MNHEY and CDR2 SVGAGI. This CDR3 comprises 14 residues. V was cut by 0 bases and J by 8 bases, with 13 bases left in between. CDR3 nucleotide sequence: TGTGCCAGCAGTTACTCGCTGTCGTCGGGAGGCTACACCTTC. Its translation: CASSYSLSSGGYTF.

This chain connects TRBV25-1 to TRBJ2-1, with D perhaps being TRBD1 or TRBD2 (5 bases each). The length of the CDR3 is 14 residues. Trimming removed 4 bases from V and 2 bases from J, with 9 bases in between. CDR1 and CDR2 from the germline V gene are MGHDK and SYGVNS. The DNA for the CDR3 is TGTGCCAGCAGTGTAGGGACCCCCTACAATGAGCAGTTCTTC. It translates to CASSVGTPYNEQFF. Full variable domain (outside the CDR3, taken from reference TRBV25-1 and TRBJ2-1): EADIYQTPRYLVIGTGKKITLECSQTMGHDKMYWYQQDPGMELHLIHYSYGVNSTEKGDLSSESTVSRIRTEHFPLTLESARPSHTSQYLCASSVGTPYNEQFFGPGTRLTVL.

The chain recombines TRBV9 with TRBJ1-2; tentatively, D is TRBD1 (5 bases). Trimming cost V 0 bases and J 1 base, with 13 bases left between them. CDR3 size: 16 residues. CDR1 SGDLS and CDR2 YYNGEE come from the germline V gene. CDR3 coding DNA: TGTGCCAGCAGCGTAGAGGGAGACAGACTTAACTATGGCTACACCTTC. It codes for CASSVEGDRLNYGYTF.

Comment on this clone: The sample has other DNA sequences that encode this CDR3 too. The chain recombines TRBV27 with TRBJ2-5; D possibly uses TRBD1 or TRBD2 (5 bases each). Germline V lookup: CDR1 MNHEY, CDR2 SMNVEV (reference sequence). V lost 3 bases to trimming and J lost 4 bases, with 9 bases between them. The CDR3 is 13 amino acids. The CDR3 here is CASSFGGRETQYF. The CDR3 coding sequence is TGTGCCAGCAGTTTTGGGGGACGAGAGACCCAGTACTTC.

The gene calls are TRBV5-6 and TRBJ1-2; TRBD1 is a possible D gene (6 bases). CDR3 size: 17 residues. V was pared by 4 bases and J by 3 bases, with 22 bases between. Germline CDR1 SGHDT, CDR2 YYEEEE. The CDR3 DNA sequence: TGTGCCAGCAGCACCCTGGGGGACACCAGATCTTACTATGGCTACACCTTC. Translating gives CASSTLGDTRSYYGYTF. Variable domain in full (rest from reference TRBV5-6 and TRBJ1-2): DAGVTQSPTHLIKTRGQQVTLRCSPKSGHDTVSWYQQALGQGPQFIFQYYEEEERQRGNFPDRFSGHQFPNYSSELNVNALLLGDSALYLCASSTLGDTRSYYGYTFGSGTRLTVV.

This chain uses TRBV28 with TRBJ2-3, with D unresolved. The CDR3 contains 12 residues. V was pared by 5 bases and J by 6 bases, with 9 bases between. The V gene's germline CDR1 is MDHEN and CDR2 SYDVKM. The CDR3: CASSPGYDTQYF. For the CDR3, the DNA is TGTGCCAGCAGTCCCGGGTATGATACGCAGTATTTT.

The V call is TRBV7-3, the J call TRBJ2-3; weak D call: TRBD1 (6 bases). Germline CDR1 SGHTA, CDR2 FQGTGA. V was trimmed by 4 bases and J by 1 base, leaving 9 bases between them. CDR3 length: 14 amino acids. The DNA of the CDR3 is TGTGCCAGCAGCTCCCGACAGGGCACAGATACGCAGTATTTT. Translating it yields CASSSRQGTDTQYF.

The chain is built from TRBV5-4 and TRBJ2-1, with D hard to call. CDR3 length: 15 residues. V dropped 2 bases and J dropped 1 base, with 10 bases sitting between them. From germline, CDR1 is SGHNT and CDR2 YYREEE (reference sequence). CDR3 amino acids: CASSFRMGSYNEQFF. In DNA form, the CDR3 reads TGTGCCAGCAGCTTCAGGATGGGTTCCTACAATGAGCAGTTCTTC.

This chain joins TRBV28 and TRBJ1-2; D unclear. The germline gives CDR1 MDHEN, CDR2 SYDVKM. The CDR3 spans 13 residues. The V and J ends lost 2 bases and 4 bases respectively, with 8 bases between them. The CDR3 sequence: CASSLDASYGYTF. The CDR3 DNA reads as TGTGCCAGCAGTTTAGACGCTAGCTATGGCTACACCTTC.

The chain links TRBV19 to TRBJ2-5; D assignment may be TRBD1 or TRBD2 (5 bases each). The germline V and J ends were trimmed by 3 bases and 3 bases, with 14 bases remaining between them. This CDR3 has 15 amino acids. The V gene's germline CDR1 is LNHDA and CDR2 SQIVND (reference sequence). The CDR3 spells CASSMLRDGEETQYF. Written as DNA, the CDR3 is TGTGCCAGTAGTATGCTCCGGGACGGAGAAGAGACCCAGTACTTC.

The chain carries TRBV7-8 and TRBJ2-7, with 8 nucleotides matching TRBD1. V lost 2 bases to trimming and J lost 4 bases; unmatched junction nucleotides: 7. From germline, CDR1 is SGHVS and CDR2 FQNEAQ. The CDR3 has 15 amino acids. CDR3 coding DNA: TGTGCCAGCAGCTTAATCACAGGGGGAATATACGAGCAGTACTTC. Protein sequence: CASSLITGGIYEQYF.

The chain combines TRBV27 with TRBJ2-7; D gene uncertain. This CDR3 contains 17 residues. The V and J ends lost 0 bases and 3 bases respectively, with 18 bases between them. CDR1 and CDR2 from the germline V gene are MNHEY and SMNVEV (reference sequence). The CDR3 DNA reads TGTGCCAGCAGTTTATCTGGTGGGCCGGCAGCCCACTACGAGCAGTACTTC. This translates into CASSLSGGPAAHYEQYF.